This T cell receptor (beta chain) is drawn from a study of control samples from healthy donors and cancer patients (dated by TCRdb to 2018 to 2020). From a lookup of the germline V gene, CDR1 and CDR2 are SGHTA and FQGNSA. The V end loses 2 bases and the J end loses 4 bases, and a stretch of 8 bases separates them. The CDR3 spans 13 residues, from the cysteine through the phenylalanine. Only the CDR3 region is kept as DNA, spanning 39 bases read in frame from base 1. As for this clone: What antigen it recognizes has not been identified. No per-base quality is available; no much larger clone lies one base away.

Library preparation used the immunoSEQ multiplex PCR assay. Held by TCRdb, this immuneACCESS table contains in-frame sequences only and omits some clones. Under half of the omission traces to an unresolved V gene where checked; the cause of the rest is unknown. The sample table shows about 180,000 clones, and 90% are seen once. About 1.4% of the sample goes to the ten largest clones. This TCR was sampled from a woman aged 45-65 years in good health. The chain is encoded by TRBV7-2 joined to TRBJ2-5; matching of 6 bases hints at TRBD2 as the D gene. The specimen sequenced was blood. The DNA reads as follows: TGTGCCAGCAGCTTATCAGCGGGAGAGACCCAGTACTTC. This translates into CASSLSAGETQYF. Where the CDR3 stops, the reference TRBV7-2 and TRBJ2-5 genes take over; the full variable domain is GAGVSQSPSNKVTEKGKDVELRCDPISGHTALYWYRQSLGQGLEFLIYFQGNSAPDKSGLPSDRFSAERTGGSVSTLTIQRTQQEDSAVYLCASSLSAGETQYFGPGTRLLVL.